This TCR beta chain was identified in a study of read filtering for tumor transcriptome and immune sequencing. Whole-study context: Patients were approximately 18 male and 11 to 15 female, mean age around 70 years, range roughly 47 to 80. R-ISS stage counts were eight or nine for I, about 15 for II, 6 or 7 for III.

As concerns this clonotype: Its antigen is undetermined.

V lost 2 bases and J 5 bases, leaving 12 bases between the germline ends. The CDR3 runs to 14 residues. From germline, CDR1 is SGHRS and CDR2 YFSETQ. Study findings and constraints: About four fifths of IR-seq clonotypes had one read, totaling about 3.5% of reads; RNA-seq: 74.6% and 44.6%. IR-seq captured clonotypes deeper and more reliably than RNA-seq.

From about 400 ng of RNA, a library with molecular barcoded alpha/delta and beta/gamma adaptors was made. MiXCR, applied by TCRdb to the reads, yields one record per CDR3 protein. The sample records fewer than 30,000 distinct CDR3 sequences, roughly 23% being singletons. This clonotype was sampled from a donor aged 40 or over with multiple myeloma. The rearrangement joins TRBV5-1 to TRBJ2-3; D is perhaps TRBD2 (5 bases). The sample was a population of CD138-negative cells sorted from bone marrow. The CDR3 DNA reads as TGCGCCAGCAGCTTAGACGGGGTAGGAGATACGCAGTATTTT. The encoded protein is CASSLDGVGDTQYF.